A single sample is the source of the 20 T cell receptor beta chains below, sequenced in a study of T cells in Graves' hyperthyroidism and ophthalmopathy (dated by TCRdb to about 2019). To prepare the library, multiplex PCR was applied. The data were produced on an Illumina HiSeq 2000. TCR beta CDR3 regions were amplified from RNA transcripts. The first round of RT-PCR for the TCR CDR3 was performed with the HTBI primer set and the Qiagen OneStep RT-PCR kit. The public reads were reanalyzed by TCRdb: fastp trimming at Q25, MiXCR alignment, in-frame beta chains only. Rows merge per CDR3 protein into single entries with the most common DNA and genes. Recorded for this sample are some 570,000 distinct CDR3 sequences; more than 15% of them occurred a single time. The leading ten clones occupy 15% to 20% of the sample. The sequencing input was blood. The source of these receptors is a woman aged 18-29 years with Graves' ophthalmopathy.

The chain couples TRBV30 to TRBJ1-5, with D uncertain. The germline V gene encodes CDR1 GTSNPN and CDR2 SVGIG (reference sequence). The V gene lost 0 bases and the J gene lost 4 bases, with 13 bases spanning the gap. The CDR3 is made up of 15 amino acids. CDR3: CAWSVLGLGNQPQHF. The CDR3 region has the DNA TGTGCCTGGAGTGTACTAGGCCTCGGGAATCAGCCCCAGCATTTT.

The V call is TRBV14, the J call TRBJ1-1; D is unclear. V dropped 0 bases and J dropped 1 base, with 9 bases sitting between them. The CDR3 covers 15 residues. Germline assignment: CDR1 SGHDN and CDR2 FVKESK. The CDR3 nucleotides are TGTGCCAGCAGCCAAGAAGGATGGGAGAACACTGAAGCTTTCTTT. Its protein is CASSQEGWENTEAFF.

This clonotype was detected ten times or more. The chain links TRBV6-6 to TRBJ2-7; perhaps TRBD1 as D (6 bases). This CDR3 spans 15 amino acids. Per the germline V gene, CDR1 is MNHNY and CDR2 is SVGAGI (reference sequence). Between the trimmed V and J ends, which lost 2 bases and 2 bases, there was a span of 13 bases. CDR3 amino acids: CASSYQDSIPYEQYF. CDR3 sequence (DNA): TGTGCCAGCAGTTACCAGGACAGTATCCCCTACGAGCAGTACTTC.

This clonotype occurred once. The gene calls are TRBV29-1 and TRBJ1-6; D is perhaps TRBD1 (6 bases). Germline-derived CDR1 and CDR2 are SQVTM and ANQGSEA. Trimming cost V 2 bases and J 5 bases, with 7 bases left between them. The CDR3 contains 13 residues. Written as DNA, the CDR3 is TGCAGCGTTGAACAGGGGAATAATTCACCCCTCCACTTT. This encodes CSVEQGNNSPLHF. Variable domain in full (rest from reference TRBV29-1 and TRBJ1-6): SAVISQKPSRDICQRGTSLTIQCQVDSQVTMMFWYRQQPGQSLTLIATANQGSEATYESGFVIDKFPISRPNLTFSTLTVSNMSPEDSSIYLCSVEQGNNSPLHFGNGTRLTVT.

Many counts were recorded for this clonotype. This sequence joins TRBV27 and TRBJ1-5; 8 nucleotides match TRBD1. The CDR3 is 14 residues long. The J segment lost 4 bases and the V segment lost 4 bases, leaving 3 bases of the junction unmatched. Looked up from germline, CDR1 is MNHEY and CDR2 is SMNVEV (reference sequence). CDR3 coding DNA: TGTGCCAGCAGTTCTACAGGGGGTAATCAGCCCCAGCATTTT. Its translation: CASSSTGGNQPQHF.

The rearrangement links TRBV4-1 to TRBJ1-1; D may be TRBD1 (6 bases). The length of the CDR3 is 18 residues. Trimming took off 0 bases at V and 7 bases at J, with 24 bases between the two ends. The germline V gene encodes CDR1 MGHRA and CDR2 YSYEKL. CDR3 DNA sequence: TGCGCCAGCAGCCAAGAATTTGAGGACAGTACATACTTGATTGAAGCTTTCTTT. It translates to CASSQEFEDSTYLIEAFF.

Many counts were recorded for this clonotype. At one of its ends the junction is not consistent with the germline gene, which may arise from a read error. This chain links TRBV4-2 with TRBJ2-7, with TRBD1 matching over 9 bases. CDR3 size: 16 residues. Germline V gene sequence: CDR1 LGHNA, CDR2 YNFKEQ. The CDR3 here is CASSQGVGTGSFEQYF. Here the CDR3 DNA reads TGTGCCAGCAGCCAAGGGGTCGGGACAGGGTCCTTCGAGCAGTACTTC.

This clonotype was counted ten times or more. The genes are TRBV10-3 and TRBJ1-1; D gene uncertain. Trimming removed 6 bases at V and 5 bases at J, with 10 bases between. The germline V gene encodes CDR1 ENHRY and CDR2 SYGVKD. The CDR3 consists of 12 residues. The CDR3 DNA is TGTGCCATCAGAGACCTTGTAACTGAAGCTTTCTTT. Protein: CAIRDLVTEAFF.

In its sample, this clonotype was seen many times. CDR3 region: CASSLETGTPTGELFF. In DNA, the CDR3 is TGCGCCAGCAGCTTGGAAACCGGGACTCCCACCGGGGAGCTGTTTTTT. The rearrangement uses TRBV5-1 and TRBJ2-2; possibly TRBD2 for D (6 bases). Germline V gives CDR1 SGHRS, CDR2 YFSETQ. V gave up 0 bases and J gave up 4 bases, with 13 bases separating them. This CDR3 has 16 residues.

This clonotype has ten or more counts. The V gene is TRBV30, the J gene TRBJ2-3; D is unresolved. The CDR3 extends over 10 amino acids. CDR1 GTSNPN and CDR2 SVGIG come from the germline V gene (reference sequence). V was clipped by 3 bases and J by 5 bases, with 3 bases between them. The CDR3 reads CAWRQDTQYF. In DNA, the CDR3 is TGTGCCTGGAGACAAGATACGCAGTATTTT.

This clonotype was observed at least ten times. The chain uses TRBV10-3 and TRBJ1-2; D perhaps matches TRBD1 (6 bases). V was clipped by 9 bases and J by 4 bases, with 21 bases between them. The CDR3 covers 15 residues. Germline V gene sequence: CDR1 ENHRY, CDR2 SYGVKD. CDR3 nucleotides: TGTGCCATGACTCAAGGGGGACCTGGGGGCTATGGCTACACCTTC. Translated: CAMTQGGPGGYGYTF.

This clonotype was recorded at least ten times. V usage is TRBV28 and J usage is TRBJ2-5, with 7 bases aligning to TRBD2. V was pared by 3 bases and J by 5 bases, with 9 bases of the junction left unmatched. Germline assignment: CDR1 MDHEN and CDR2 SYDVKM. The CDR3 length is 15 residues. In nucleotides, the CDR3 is TGTGCCAGCAGTTTTGGGGCGGGAGAGCTCGAGACCCAGTACTTC. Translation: CASSFGAGELETQYF.

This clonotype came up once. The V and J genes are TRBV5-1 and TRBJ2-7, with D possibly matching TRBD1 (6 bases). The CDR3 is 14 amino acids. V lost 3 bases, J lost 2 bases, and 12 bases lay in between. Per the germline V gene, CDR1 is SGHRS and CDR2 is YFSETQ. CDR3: CASSSWTDTYEQYF. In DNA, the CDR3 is TGCGCCAGCAGCTCGTGGACAGACACCTACGAGCAGTACTTC.

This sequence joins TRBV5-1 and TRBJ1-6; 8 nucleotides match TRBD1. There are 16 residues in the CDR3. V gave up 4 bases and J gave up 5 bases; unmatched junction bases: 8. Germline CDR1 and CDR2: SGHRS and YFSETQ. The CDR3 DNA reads TGCGCCAGCAGCCTCACAGGGGGAGAGAATAATTCACCCCTCCACTTT. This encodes CASSLTGGENNSPLHF.

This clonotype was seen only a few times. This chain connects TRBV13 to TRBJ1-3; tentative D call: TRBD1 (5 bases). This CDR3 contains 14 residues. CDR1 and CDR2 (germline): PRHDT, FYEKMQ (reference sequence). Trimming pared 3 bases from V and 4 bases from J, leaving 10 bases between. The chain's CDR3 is CASSLVGPGNTIYF. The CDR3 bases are TGTGCCAGCAGCTTGGTGGGGCCGGGAAACACCATATATTTT.

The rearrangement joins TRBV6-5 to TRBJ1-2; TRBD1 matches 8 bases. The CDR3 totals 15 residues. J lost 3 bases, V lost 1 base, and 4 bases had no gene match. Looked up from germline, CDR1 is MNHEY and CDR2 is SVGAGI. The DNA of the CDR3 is TGTGCCAGCAGTTACTTTTTGGGACAGGACTATGGCTACACCTTC. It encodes CASSYFLGQDYGYTF.

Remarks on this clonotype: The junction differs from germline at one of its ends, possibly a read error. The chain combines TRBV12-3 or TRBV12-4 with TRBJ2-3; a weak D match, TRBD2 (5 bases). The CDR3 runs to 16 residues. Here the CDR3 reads CASSPHTRMGTDMQYF. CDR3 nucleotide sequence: TGTGCCAGCAGTCCTCACACTAGGATGGGCACAGATATGCAGTATTTT.

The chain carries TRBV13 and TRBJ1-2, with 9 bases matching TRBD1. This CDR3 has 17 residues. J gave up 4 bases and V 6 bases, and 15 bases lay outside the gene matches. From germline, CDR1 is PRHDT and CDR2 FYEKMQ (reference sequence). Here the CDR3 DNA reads TGTGCCAGCAGTCTTAGAGGGACAGGGCTTGGGACCTATGGCTACACCTTC. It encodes CASSLRGTGLGTYGYTF.

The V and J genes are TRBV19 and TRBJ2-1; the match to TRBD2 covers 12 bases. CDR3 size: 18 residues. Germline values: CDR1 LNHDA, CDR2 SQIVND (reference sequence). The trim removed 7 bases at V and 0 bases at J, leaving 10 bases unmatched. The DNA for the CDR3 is TGTGCCAGTATCCCGGGACTAGCGGGTAATAGCTCCTACAATGAGCAGTTCTTC. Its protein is CASIPGLAGNSSYNEQFF.

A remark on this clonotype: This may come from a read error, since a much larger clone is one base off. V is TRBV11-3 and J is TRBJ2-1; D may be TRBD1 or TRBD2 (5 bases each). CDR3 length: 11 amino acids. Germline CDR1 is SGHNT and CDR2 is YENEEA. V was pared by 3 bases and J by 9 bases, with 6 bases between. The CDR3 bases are TGTGCCAGCAGCTTTGGGGGTGAGCAGTTCTTC. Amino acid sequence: CASSFGGEQFF.